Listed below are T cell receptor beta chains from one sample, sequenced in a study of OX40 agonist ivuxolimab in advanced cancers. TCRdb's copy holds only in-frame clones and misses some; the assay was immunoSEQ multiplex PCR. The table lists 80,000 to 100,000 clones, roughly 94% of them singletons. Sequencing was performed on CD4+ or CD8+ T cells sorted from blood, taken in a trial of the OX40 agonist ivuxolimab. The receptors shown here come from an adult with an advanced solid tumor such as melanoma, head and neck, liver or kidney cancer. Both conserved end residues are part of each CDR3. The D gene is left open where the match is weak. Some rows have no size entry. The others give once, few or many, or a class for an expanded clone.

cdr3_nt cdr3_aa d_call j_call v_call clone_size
TGTGCCAGCTCATGGCAGGGGACGGGGTATAATTCACCCCTCCACTTT CASSWQGTGYNSPLHF - TRBJ1-6 TRBV18 once
TGTGCCAGCAGCCCCGGACAGGGGTACTATGGCTACACCTTC CASSPGQGYYGYTF TRBD1 TRBJ1-2 TRBV7-8 -
TGTGCCAGCAGCTTAGCCTCGGCCGAGGGCGAGCAGTACTTC CASSLASAEGEQYF - TRBJ2-7 TRBV7-9 -
TGCGCCAGCACGGTCGGGGGAGGGTCCTACGAGCAGTACTTC CASTVGGGSYEQYF TRBD2 TRBJ2-7 TRBV10-2 -
TGTGCCAGCAGCATGCACGGGACAGAATACGAGCAGTACTTC CASSMHGTEYEQYF TRBD1 TRBJ2-7 TRBV11-2 once
TGTGCCGTTGGGGGTGGAAACACCATATATTTT CAVGGGNTIYF - TRBJ1-3 TRBV6-5 -
TGTGCCAGCAGCGTTGGAGGGTTGGGCTCCTACGAGCAGTACTTC CASSVGGLGSYEQYF - TRBJ2-7 TRBV9 -
TGCAGCGTTGATCGACCCACAGATACGCAGTATTTT CSVDRPTDTQYF - TRBJ2-3 TRBV29-1 -
TGCGCCAGCAGCCAAGTGGCGGGAGAGTCCACAGATACGCAGTATTTT CASSQVAGESTDTQYF TRBD2 TRBJ2-3 TRBV5-1 -
TGTGCTAGTGGTTTGGGACTAGCGGAAGGAAATGAGCAGTTCTTC CASGLGLAEGNEQFF TRBD2 TRBJ2-1 TRBV12-5 -
TGTGCCAGCAGTGAAAGCTGGGGAGGTGGAAACACCATATATTTT CASSESWGGGNTIYF - TRBJ1-3 TRBV6-1 once
TGTGCCAGTAGTACCGACAGGTCCTATGGCTACACCTTC CASSTDRSYGYTF - TRBJ1-2 TRBV19 -
TGTGCCAGCAGTCGGGATGTAGCTTTCTTT CASSRDVAFF - TRBJ1-1 TRBV6-6 -
TGTGCCAGCAGCTTTCGAGTAGGGAACGCTGAAGCTTTCTTT CASSFRVGNAEAFF - TRBJ1-1 TRBV5-4 -
TGTGCCAGCAGCTCGCTAGCGGGGGGCAACACCGGGGAGCTGTTTTTT CASSSLAGGNTGELFF TRBD2 TRBJ2-2 TRBV7-3 -
TGTGCCTGGAGTCGGGACATTCTTTCACCCCTCCACTTT CAWSRDILSPLHF - TRBJ1-6 TRBV30 -
TGTGCCAGCAGCTTGGTAGGGCTACAGGAGCAGTTCTTC CASSLVGLQEQFF - TRBJ2-1 TRBV5-6 -
TGTGCCAGTAGTCTCCTCCAGAATCAGCCCCAGCATTTT CASSLLQNQPQHF - TRBJ1-5 TRBV19 -
TGTGCCAGCAGCTTCGGACAGGGGGCCGATGGCAATCAGCCCCAGCATTTT CASSFGQGADGNQPQHF TRBD1 TRBJ1-5 TRBV9 few
TGTGCCAGCCGTGACAGGCCAAGGGATGAGCAGTTCTTC CASRDRPRDEQFF - TRBJ2-1 TRBV6-5 -
TGTGCCAGCAGTTACTCGGGGGGTAACACTGAAGCTTTCTTT CASSYSGGNTEAFF - TRBJ1-1 TRBV6-5 -
TGTGCCAGCAGCTTAGGAGCGCGGACCTACGAGCAGTACTTC CASSLGARTYEQYF - TRBJ2-7 TRBV11-3 -
TGTGCCAGCAGTTACTCTTTGGGGCGCGAGCAGTACTTC CASSYSLGREQYF - TRBJ2-7 TRBV6-6 -
TGTGCCAGCAGTTCCGAACCTTCCTACAATGAGCAGTTCTTC CASSSEPSYNEQFF - TRBJ2-1 TRBV27 -
TGTGCCAGTAGTGCCCCGTGGGACAGCCATTATGGCTACACCTTC CASSAPWDSHYGYTF TRBD1 TRBJ1-2 TRBV19 -
TGCGCCAGCAGCTTGGGGGGAGATGGAAACACCATATATTTT CASSLGGDGNTIYF - TRBJ1-3 TRBV5-1 -
TGTGCCAGCAGCAGGGGTAGCAATCAGCCCCAGCATTTT CASSRGSNQPQHF - TRBJ1-5 TRBV6-1 -
TGCGCCAGCAGCTTGTCCCAACAGGGGATCAATGGCTACACCTTC CASSLSQQGINGYTF TRBD1 TRBJ1-2 TRBV5-1 -
TGCGCCAGCAGCCAAGTCCGGCAGAATAGTGAAAAACTGTTTTTT CASSQVRQNSEKLFF - TRBJ1-4 TRBV4-1 -
TGTGCCAGCAGTTCTCAGGGTAGCGGGAGTAGTGAGCAGTTCTTC CASSSQGSGSSEQFF TRBD2 TRBJ2-1 TRBV7-9 -